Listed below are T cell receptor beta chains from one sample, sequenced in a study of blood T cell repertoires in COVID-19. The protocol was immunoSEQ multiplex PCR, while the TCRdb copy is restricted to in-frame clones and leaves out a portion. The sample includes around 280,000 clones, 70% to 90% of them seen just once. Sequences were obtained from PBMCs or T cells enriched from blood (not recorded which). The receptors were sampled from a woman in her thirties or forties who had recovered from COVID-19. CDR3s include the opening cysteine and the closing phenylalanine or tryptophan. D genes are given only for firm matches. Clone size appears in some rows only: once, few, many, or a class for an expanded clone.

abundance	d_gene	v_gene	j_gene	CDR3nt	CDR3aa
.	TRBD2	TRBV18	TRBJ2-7	TGTGCCAGCTCACCGACGATTGGCGGGAGTTCCTACGAGCAGTACTTC	CASSPTIGGSSYEQYF
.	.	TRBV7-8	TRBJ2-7	TGTGCCAGCAGCTTAGGAGGGTCTAGCTCCTACGAGCAGTACTTC	CASSLGGSSSYEQYF
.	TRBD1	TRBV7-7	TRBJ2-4	TGTGCTAGCAGCTTACCATCACGGGACAGGAAAAACATTCAGTACTTC	CASSLPSRDRKNIQYF
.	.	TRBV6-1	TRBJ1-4	TGTGCCAGCAGTGAACAGGGTTATGAAAAACTGTTTTTT	CASSEQGYEKLFF
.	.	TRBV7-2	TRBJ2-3	TGTGCCAGCAGCTTCTACGGGACATTAACATCCTATAGCACAGATACGCAGTATTTT	CASSFYGTLTSYSTDTQYF
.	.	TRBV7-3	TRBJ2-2	TGTGCCAGCAGCCTTACGGCTAGCGCCGGGGAGCTGTTTTTT	CASSLTASAGELFF
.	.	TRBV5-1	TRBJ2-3	TGCGCCAGCAGCTTGGGAGGACAGCTTAAGAGGGCAGATACGCAGTATTTT	CASSLGGQLKRADTQYF
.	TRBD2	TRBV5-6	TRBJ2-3	TGTGCCAGCAGCTTAGCGGGAGGGCACGAAGATACGCAGTATTTT	CASSLAGGHEDTQYF
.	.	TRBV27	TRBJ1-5	TGTGCCAGCAGTTTAGGGCGGGGGCAGCCCCAGCATTTT	CASSLGRGQPQHF
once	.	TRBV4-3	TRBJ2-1	TGCGCCAGCAGCCAAGACCCCGGGAGTGGGTCCTACAATGAGCAGTTCTTC	CASSQDPGSGSYNEQFF
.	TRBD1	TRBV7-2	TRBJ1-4	TGTGCCAGCAGCCTGGACAGGGCTTCTAATGAAAAACTGTTTTTT	CASSLDRASNEKLFF
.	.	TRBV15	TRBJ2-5	TGTGCCACCAGCAGTCCGAGCGGTGAGACCCAGTACTTC	CATSSPSGETQYF
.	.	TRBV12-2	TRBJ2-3	TGTGCAAGTCGCTTAGCGCGTGCGGGTGCAGATACGCAGTATTTT	CASRLARAGADTQYF
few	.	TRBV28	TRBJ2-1	TGTGCCAGCAGTATCGACTATCAAGATTACAATGAGCAGTTCTTC	CASSIDYQDYNEQFF
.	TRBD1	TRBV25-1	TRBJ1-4	TGTGCCAGCAGCGACTCCGGGACAGGGGTAAAAGAAAAACTGTTTTTT	CASSDSGTGVKEKLFF
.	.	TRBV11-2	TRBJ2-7	TGTGCCAGCAGCTTAGCGGGAGTAAGCGGCTACGAGCAGTACTTC	CASSLAGVSGYEQYF
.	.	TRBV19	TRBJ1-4	TGTGCCAGTAGTATAGTTGCGGATTCAAATGAAAAACTGTTTTTT	CASSIVADSNEKLFF
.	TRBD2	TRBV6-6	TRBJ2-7	TGTGCCAGCAGTCCGACCCCGGGGACTAGCGGGAAATACGAGCAGTACTTC	CASSPTPGTSGKYEQYF
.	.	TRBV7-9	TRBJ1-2	TGTGCCAGCAGCTTACAGGGGCCGGCTGCTTATGGCTACACCTTC	CASSLQGPAAYGYTF
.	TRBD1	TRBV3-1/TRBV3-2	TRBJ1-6	TGTGCCAGCAGCTCTCACACAGGGGGCGTAAGTTCACCCCTCCACTTT	CASSSHTGGVSSPLHF
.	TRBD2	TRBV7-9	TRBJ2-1	TGTGCCAGCAGCCCGATCACTAGCGGGGGGGGCAATGAGCAGTTCTTC	CASSPITSGGGNEQFF
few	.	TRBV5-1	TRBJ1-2	TGCGCCAGCAGCTTGTCAGGGGACTATGGCTACACCTTC	CASSLSGDYGYTF
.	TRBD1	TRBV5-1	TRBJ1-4	TGCGCCAGCAGCTTGGCGACAGGGGCTAATGAAAAACTGTTTTTT	CASSLATGANEKLFF
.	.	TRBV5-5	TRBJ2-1	TGTGCCAGCAGCTCCCAACTCACGAGATCTAATGAGCAGTTCTTC	CASSSQLTRSNEQFF
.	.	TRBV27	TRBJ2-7	TGTGCCAGCAGTTTAATCTTAGGGGGCTACGAGCAGTACTTC	CASSLILGGYEQYF
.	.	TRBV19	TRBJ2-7	TGTGCCAGTAGTAAACTAGCTTATCCCTCCTACGAGCAGTACTTC	CASSKLAYPSYEQYF
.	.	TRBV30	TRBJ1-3	TGTGCCTGGGAGACGGGGGGATACTCTGGAAACACCATATATTTT	CAWETGGYSGNTIYF
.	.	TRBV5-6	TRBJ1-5	TGTGCCAGCAGCCGGGACGGGGGGAAGCCCCAGCATTTT	CASSRDGGKPQHF
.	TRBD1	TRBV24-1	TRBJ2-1	TGTGCCACCAGTGGAACGACAGGGGGCTTCTCCTACAATGAGCAGTTCTTC	CATSGTTGGFSYNEQFF
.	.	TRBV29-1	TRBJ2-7	TGCAGCGTTGAGGGGGGGCGTTCCGAGCAGTACTTC	CSVEGGRSEQYF
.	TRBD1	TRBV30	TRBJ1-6	TGTGCCTGGGGGACAGGGGGCGGTTCACCCCTCCACTTT	CAWGTGGGSPLHF
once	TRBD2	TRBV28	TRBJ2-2	TGTGCCAGCAGCCTGGGACTAGCGGGAGGGCTAAGGGAGCTGTTTTTT	CASSLGLAGGLRELFF
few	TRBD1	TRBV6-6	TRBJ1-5	TGTGCCAGCAGTTACTCGAGGACAGGGGCAAACCAGCCCCAGCATTTT	CASSYSRTGANQPQHF
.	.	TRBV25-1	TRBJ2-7	TGTGCCAGCAGTGAAAGGGGCAGCTCCTACGAGCAGTACTTC	CASSERGSSYEQYF
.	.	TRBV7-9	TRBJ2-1	TGTGCCAGCAGCTTAGTGGCAGGGCGCTACAATGAGCAGTTCTTC	CASSLVAGRYNEQFF
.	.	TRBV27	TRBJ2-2	TGTGCCAGCAGTTCGAGGAACACCGGGGAGCTGTTTTTT	CASSSRNTGELFF
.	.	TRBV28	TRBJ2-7	TGTGCCAGCACCTGGGACTTAAACTACGAGCAGTACTTC	CASTWDLNYEQYF